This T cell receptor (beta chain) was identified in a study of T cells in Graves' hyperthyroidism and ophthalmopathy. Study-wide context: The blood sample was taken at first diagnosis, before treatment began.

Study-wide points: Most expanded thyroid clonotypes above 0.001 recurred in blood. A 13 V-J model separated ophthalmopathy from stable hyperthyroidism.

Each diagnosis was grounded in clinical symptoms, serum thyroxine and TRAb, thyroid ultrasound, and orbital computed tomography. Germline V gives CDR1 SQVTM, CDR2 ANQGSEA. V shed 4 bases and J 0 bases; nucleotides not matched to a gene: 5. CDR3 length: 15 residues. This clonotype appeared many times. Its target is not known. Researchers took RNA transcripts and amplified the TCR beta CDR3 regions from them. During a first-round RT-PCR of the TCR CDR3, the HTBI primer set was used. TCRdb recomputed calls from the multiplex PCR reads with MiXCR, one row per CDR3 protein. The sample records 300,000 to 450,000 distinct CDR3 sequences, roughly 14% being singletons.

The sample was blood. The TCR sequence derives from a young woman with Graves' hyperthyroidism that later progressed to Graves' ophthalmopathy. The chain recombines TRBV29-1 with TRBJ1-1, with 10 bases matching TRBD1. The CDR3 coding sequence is TGCAGCGTTGCGTGGACAGGGGGTGTGAACACTGAAGCTTTCTTT. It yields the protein CSVAWTGGVNTEAFF.